This T cell receptor (beta chain) came from a study of PD-1 blockade in mismatch repair-deficient tumors. Trimming removed 0 bases at V and 0 bases at J, with 6 bases between. The length of the CDR3 is 15 residues. Germline V gene sequence: CDR1 SGDLS, CDR2 YYNGEE. Using immunoSEQ multiplex PCR, the repertoire was profiled, and TCRdb retains in-frame clones only, with some absent. Here the sample spans 8,500 to 10,000 clones, around 87% being singletons. Time point of the sample: approximately 11-day in vitro stimulation with candidate neoantigen peptide 2. TCRs were sequenced from three patients responding to pembrolizumab. Each of about seven ELISpot-reactive candidate peptides was used for roughly ten-day stimulation. With regard to this clone: Antigen unknown.

The clonotype originates from an adult with mismatch repair-deficient cancer. The rearrangement uses TRBV9 and TRBJ1-4; the D is unclear. Specimen: cells cultured in vitro, collected from a patient treated with pembrolizumab. Here the CDR3 reads CASSVAGATNEKLFF. The CDR3 DNA is TGTGCCAGCAGCGTAGCGGGTGCAACTAATGAAAAACTGTTTTTT.